Listed below are T cell receptor beta chains from one sample, sequenced in a study of blood T cell repertoires in COVID-19. Libraries were prepared by immunoSEQ multiplex PCR; TCRdb keeps only in-frame clonotypes and omits some of them. The sample yields over 70,000 clones, 70% to 90% seen once. Sequencing was done on a sample of peripheral blood. The source of these receptors is a man between 60 and 75 years old with COVID-19, enrolled during active disease. CDR3s leave out the opening cysteine and the closing phenylalanine or tryptophan. Size is stated for part of the rows, as once, few or many counts, or as a class when the clone is expanded.

abundance	v_gene	CDR3aa
NA	TRBV2	ASSVEGPGVGDTQY
once	TRBV11-3	ASSFVRTEAF
NA	TRBV10-3	AISESSNGNQPQH
NA	TRBV19	ASSRSGQETQY
NA	TRBV11-2	ASRLALDEQF
NA	TRBV5-5	ASSLYLSSNYGYT
NA	TRBV29-1	ASNRGLGVGETQY
once	TRBV2	ASRGRGGSNQPQH
NA	TRBV18	ASSISPLAGPSYEQY
once	TRBV2	ASQALAGVAGELF
NA	TRBV7-9	ASSLGGYEQF
NA	TRBV19	ASSITVWETHYNEQF